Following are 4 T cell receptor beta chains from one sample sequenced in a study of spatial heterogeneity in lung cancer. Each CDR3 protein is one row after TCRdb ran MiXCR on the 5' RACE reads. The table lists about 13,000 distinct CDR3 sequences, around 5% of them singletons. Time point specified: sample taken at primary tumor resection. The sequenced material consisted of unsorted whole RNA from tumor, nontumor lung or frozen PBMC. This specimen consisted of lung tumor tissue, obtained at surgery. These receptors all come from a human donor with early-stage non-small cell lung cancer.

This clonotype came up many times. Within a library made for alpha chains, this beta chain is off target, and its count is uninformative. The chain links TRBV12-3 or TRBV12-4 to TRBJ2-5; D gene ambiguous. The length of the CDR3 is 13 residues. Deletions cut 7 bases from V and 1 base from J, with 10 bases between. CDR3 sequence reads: CASKVHIQETQYF. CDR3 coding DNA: TGTGCCAGCAAGGTTCACATCCAAGAGACCCAGTACTTC.

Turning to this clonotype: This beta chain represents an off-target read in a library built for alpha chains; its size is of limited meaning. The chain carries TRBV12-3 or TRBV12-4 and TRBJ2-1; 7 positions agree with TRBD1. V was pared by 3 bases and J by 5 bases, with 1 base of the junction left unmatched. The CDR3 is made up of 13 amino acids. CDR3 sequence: CASSLGQNNEQFF. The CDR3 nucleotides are TGTGCCAGCAGTTTGGGACAGAACAATGAGCAGTTCTTC.

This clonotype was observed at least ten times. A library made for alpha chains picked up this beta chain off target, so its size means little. The CDR3 is CASSLSWGLAGDTQYF. The CDR3 DNA sequence: TGTGCCAGCAGTTTAAGTTGGGGGCTAGCGGGAGATACGCAGTATTTT. The chain recombines TRBV12-3 or TRBV12-4 with TRBJ2-3; 8 nucleotides agree with TRBD2. The length of the CDR3 is 16 residues. V shed 2 bases, J shed 5 bases, and the junction held 9 bases outside the gene matches.

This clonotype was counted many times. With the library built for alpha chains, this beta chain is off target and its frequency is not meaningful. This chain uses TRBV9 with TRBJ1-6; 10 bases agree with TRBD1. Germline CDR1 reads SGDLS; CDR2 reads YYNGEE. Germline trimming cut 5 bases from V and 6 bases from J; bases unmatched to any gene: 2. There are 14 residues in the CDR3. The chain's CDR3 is CASRRDRGNSPLHF. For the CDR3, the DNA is TGTGCCAGCAGGCGGGACAGGGGTAATTCACCCCTCCACTTT.